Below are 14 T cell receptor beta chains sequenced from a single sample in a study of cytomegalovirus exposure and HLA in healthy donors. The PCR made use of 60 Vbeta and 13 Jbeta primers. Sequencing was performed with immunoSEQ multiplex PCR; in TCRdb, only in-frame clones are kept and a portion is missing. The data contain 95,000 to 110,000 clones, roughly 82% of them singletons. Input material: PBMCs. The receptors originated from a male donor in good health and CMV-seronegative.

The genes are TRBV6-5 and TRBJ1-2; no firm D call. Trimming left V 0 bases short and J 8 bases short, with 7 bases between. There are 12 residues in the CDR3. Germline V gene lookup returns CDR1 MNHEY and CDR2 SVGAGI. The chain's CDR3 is CASSYSGVGYTF. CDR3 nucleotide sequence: TGTGCCAGCAGTTACTCCGGAGTAGGCTACACCTTC.

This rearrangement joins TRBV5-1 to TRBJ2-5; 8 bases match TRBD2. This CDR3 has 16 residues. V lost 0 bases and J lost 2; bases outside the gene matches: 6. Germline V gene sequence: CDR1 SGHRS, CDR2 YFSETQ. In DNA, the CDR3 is TGCGCCAGCAGCTTGGCCGGGAGGGCGAATCAAGAGACCCAGTACTTC. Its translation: CASSLAGRANQETQYF.

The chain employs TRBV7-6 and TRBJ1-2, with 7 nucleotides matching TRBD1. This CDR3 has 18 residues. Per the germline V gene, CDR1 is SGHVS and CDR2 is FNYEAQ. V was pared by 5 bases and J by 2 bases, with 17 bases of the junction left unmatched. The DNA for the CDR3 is TGTGCCAGCAGCCCAGGGGTTCCCCGGACAGGCTGGAACTATGGCTACACCTTC. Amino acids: CASSPGVPRTGWNYGYTF.

In DNA form, the CDR3 reads TGTGCCAGCAGTGAAGACAGGGGGCACGTCCATGAGCAGTTCTTC. Translated: CASSEDRGHVHEQFF. This chain joins TRBV25-1 and TRBJ2-1; 10 bases line up with TRBD1. Germline CDR1 and CDR2: MGHDK and SYGVNS. This CDR3 spans 15 amino acids. The junction had 6 bases not matched to a gene; V was cut back by 2 bases and J by 8 bases. The variable domain in full, with the rest retrieved from reference TRBV25-1 and TRBJ2-1, is EADIYQTPRYLVIGTGKKITLECSQTMGHDKMYWYQQDPGMELHLIHYSYGVNSTEKGDLSSESTVSRIRTEHFPLTLESARPSHTSQYLCASSEDRGHVHEQFFGPGTRLTVL.

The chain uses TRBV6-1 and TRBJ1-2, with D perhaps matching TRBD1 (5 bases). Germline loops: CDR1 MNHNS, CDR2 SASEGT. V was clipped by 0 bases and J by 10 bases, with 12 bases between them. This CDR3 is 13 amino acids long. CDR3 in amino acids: CASSEATGKNYTF. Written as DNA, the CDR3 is TGTGCCAGCAGTGAAGCAACAGGAAAAAACTACACCTTC.

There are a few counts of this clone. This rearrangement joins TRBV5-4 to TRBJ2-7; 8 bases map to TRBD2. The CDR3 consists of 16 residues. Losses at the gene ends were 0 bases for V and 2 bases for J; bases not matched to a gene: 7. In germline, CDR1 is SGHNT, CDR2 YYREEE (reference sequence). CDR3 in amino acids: CASSLGYNSGAYEQYF. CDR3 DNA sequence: TGTGCCAGCAGCTTGGGGTATAATAGCGGGGCCTACGAGCAGTACTTC.

CDR3 nucleotides: TGTGCCAGCAACCCTAGCGGGTCCTACAATGAGCAGTTCTTC. It is translated as CASNPSGSYNEQFF. The chain has TRBV2 and TRBJ2-1; 8 bases agree with TRBD2. The V segment lost 7 bases and the J segment 1 base; nucleotides outside the gene matches: 3. Germline V gene data show CDR1 as SNHLY and CDR2 as FYNNEI. The CDR3 contains 14 residues.

The CDR3 nucleotides are TGTGCCTGGAGTGTACGCCGGGGCTATGGCTACACCTTC. This codes for CAWSVRRGYGYTF. The genes are TRBV30 and TRBJ1-2; D is unclear. The germline V and J ends were trimmed by 0 bases and 4 bases, with 9 bases remaining between them. The CDR3 sequence is 13 residues long. Germline assignment: CDR1 GTSNPN and CDR2 SVGIG (reference sequence).

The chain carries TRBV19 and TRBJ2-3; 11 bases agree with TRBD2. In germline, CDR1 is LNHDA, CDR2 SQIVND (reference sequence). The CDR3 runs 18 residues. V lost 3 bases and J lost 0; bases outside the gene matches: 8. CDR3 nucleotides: TGTGCCAGTAGTATTGCTCTAGCGGGAGGACCTAGCACAGATACGCAGTATTTT. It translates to CASSIALAGGPSTDTQYF.

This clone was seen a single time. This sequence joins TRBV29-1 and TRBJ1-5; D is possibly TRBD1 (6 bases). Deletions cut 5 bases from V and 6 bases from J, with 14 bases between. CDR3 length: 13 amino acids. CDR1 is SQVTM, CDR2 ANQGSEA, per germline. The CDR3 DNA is TGCAGCGTTATCCTAACAGGGTCTCAGCCCCAGCATTTT. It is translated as CSVILTGSQPQHF.

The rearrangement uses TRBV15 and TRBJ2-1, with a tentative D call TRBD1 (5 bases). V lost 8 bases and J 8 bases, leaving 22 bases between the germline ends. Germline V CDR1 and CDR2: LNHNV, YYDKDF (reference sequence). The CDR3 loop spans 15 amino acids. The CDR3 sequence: CATRLGHRNGYEQFF. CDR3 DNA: TGTGCCACCCGCTTGGGGCACCGGAACGGGTATGAGCAGTTCTTC.

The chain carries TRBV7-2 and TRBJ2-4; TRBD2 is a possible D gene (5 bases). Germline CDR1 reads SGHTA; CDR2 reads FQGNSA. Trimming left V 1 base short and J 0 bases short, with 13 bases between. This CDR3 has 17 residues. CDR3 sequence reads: CASSLEVWESAKNIQYF. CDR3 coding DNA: TGTGCCAGCAGCTTAGAGGTCTGGGAGTCAGCCAAAAACATTCAGTACTTC.

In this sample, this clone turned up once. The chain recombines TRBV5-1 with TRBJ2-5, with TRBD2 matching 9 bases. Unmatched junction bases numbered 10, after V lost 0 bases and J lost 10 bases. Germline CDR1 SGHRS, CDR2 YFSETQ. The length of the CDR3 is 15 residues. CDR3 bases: TGCGCCAGCAGCTTGGCTAGCGGGACAGTAAGGAGCCAGTACTTC. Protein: CASSLASGTVRSQYF.

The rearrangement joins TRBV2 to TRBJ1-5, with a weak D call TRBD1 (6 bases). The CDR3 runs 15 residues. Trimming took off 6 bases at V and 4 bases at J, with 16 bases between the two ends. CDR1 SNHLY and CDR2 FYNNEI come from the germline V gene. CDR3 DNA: TGTGCCAGCAGAGCCTCGGACAGCCGTAATCAGCCCCAGCATTTT. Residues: CASRASDSRNQPQHF. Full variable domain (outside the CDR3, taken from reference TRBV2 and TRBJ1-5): EPEVTQTPSHQVTQMGQEVILRCVPISNHLYFYWYRQILGQKVEFLVSFYNNEISEKSEIFDDQFSVERPDGSNFTLKIRSTKLEDSAMYFCASRASDSRNQPQHFGDGTRLSIL.